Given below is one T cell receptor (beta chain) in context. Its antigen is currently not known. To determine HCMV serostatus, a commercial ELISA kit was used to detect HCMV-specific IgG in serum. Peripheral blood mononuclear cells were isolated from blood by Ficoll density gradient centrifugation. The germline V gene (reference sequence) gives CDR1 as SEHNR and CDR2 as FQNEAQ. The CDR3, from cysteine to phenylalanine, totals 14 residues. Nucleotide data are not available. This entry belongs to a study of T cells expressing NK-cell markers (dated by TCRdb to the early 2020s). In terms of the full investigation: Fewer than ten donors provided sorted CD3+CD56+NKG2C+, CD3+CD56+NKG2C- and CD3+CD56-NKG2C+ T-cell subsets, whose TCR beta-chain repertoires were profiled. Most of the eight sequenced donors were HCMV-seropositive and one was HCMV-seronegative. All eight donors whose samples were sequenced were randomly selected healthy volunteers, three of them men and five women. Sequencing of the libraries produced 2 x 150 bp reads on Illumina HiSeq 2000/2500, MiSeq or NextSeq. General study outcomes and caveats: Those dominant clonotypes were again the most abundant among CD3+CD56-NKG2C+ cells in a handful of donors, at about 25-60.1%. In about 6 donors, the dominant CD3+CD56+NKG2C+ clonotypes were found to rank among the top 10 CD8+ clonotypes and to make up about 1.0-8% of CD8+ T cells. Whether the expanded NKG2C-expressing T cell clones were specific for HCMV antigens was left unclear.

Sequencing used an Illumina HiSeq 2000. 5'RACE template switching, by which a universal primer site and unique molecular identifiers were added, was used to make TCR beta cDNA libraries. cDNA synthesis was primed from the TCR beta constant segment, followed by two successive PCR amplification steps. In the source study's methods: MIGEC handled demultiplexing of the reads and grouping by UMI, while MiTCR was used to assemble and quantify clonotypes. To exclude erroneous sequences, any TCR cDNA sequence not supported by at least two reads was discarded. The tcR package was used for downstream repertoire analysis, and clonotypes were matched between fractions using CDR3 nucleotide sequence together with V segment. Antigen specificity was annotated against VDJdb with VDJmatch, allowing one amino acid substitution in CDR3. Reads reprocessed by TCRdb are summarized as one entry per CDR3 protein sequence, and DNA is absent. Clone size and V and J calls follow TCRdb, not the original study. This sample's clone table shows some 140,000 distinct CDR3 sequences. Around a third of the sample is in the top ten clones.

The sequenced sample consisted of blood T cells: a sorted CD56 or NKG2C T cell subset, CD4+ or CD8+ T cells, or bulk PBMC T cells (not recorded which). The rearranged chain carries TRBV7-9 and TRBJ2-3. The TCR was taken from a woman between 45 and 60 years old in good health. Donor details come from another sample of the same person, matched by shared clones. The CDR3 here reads CASSLEPLTDTQYF.